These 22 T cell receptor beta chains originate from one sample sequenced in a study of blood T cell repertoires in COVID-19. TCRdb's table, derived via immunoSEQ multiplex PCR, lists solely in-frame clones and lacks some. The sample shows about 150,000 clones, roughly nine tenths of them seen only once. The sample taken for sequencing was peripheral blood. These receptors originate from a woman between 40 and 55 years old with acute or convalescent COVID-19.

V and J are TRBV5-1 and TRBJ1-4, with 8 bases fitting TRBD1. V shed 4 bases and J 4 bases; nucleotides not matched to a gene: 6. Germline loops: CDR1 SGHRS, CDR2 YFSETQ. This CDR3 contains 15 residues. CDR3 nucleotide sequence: TGCGCCAGCAGCCCCGGACAGGGCGTTAATGAAAAACTGTTTTTT. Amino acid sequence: CASSPGQGVNEKLFF.

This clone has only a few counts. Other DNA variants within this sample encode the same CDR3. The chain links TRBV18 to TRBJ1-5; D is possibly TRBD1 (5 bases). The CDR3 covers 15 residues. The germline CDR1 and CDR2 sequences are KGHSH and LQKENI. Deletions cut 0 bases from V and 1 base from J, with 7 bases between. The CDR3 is CASSPPGGSNQPQHF. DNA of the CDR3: TGTGCCAGCTCACCACCGGGGGGAAGCAATCAGCCCCAGCATTTT.

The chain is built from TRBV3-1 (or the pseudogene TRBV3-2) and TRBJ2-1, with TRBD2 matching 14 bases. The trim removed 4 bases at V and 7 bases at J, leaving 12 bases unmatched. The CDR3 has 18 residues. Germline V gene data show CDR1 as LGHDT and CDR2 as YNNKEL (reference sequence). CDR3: CASSPLAGLAGGGNEQFF. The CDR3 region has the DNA TGTGCCAGCAGCCCCCTTGCCGGACTAGCGGGGGGAGGGAATGAGCAGTTCTTC.

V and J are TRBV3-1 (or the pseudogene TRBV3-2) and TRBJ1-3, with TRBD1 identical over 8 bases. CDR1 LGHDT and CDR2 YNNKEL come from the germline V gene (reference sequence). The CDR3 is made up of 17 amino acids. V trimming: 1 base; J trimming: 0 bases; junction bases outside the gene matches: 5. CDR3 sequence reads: CASSQVTGGFSGNTIYF. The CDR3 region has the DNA TGTGCCAGCAGCCAAGTAACAGGGGGTTTCTCTGGAAACACCATATATTTT.

Here the CDR3 reads CASRDVSGGADRETQYF. As DNA, the CDR3 is TGTGCCAGCAGGGACGTTAGCGGGGGGGCGGATAGGGAGACCCAGTACTTC. The V gene is TRBV3-1 (or the pseudogene TRBV3-2), the J gene TRBJ2-5; 11 nucleotides line up with TRBD2. Germline assignment: CDR1 LGHDT and CDR2 YNNKEL (reference sequence). The CDR3 has 17 residues. Trimming cost V 6 bases and J 5 bases; bases outside gene matches: 14.

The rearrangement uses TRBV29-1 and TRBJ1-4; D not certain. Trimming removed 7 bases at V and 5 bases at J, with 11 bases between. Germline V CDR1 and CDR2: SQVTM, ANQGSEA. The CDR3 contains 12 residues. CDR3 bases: TGCAGCGCGGGATTTCGGAATGAAAAACTGTTTTTT. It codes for CSAGFRNEKLFF.

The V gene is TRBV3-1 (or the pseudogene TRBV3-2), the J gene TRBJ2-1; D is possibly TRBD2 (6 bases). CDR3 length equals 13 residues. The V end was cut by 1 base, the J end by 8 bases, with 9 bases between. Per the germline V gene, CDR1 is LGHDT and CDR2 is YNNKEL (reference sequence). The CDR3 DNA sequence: TGTGCCAGCAGCCAAGTAGGAGGGCATGAGCAGTTCTTC. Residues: CASSQVGGHEQFF.

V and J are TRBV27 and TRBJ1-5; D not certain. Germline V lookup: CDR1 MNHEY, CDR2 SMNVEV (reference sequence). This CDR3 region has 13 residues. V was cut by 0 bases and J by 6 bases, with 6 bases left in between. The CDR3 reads CASSLSLFQPQHF. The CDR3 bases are TGTGCCAGCAGTTTATCACTATTTCAGCCCCAGCATTTT.

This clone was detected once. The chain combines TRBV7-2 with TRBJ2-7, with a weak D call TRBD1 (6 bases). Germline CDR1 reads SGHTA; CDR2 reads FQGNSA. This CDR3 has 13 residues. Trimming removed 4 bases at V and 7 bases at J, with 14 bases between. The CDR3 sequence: CASSSYQGLEQYF. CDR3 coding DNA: TGTGCCAGCAGCTCATACCAGGGGCTTGAGCAGTACTTC.

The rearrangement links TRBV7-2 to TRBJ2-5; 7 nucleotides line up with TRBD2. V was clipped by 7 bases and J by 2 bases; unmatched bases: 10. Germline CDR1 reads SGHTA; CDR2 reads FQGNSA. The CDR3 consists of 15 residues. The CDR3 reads CASTIAGSGQETQYF. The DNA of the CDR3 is TGTGCCAGCACCATAGCGGGTTCAGGGCAAGAGACCCAGTACTTC.

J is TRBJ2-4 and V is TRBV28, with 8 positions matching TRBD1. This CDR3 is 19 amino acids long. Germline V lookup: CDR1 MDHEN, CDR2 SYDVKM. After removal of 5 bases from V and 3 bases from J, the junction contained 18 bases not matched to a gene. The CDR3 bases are TGTGCCAGCAGTACCAGCCAGATTGACAGGGGATCGGGCAAAAACATTCAGTACTTC. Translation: CASSTSQIDRGSGKNIQYF.

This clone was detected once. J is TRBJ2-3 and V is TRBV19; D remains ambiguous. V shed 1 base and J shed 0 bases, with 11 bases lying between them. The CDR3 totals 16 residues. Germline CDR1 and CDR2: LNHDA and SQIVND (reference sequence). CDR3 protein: CASSIGFAPSTDTQYF. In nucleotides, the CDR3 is TGTGCCAGTAGTATAGGCTTCGCGCCCAGCACAGATACGCAGTATTTT.

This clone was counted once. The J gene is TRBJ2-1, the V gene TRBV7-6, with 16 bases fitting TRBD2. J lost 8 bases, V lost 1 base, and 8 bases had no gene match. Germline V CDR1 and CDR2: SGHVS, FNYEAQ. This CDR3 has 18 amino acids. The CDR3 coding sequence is TGTGCCAGCAGCTTAGTCGGGACTAGCGGGAGGGCTTGGTATGAGCAGTTCTTC. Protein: CASSLVGTSGRAWYEQFF.

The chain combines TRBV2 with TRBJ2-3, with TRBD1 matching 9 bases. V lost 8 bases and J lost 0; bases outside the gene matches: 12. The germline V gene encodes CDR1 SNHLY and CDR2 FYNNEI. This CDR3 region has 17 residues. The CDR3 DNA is TGTGCCAGCGATCGGGGGCGTGGGACAGGGAGCACAGATACGCAGTATTTT. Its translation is CASDRGRGTGSTDTQYF. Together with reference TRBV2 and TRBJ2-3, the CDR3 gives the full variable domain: EPEVTQTPSHQVTQMGQEVILRCVPISNHLYFYWYRQILGQKVEFLVSFYNNEISEKSEIFDDQFSVERPDGSNFTLKIRSTKLEDSAMYFCASDRGRGTGSTDTQYFGPGTRLTVL.

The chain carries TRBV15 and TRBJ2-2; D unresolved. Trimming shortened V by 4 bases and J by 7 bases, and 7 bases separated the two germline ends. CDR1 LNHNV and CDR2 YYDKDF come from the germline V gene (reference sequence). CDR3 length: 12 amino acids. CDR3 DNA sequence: TGTGCCACCAGCAAGAGTGGCGGGGAGCTGTTTTTT. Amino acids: CATSKSGGELFF.

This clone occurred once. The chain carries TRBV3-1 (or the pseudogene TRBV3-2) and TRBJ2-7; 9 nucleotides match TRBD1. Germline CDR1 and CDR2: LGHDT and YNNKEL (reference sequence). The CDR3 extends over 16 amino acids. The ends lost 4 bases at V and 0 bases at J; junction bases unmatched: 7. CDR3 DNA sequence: TGTGCCAGCAGCCGGACGGGACAGGGTTACTCCTACGAGCAGTACTTC. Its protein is CASSRTGQGYSYEQYF.

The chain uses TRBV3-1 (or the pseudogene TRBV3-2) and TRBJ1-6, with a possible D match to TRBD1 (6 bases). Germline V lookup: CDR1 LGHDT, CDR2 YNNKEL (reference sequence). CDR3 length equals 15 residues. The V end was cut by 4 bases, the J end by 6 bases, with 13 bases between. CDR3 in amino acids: CASSPQGTVNSPLHF. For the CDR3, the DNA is TGTGCCAGCAGCCCACAGGGTACCGTTAATTCACCCCTCCACTTT.

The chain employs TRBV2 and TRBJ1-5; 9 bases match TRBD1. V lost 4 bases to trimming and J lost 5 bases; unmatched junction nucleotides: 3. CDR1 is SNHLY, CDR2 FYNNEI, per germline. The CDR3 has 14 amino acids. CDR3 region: CASSATGGYQPQHF. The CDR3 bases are TGTGCCAGCAGTGCTACAGGGGGCTATCAGCCCCAGCATTTT.

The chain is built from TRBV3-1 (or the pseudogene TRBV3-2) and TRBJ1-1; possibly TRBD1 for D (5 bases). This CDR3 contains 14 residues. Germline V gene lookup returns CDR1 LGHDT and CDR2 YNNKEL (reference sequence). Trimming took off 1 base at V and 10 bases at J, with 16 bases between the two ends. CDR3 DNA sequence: TGTGCCAGCAGCCAAGGTCCAGGGTTCGTAGGAGCTTTCTTT. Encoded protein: CASSQGPGFVGAFF.

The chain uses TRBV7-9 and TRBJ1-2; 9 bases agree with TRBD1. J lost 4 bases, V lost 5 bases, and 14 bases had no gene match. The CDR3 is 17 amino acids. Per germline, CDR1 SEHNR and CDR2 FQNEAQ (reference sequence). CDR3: CASSRARGTGTGYGYTF. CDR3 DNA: TGTGCCAGCAGCAGGGCTAGGGGGACAGGGACAGGCTATGGCTACACCTTC.

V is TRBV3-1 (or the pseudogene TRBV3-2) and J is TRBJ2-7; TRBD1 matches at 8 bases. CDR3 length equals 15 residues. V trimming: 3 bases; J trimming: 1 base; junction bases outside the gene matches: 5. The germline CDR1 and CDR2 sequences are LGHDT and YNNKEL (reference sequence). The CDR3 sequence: CASSQRTGPSYEQYF. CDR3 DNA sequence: TGTGCCAGCAGCCAGCGGACAGGGCCTTCCTACGAGCAGTACTTC.

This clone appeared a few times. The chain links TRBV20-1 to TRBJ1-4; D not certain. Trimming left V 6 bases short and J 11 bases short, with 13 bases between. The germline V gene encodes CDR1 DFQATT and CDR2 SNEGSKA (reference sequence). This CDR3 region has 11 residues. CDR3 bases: TGCAGTGCCGGGTATGGTCGGAAACTGTTTTTT. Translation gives CSAGYGRKLFF.